This T cell receptor beta chain originates from a study of patients and donors after allogeneic stem cell transplantation. TCRdb used MiXCR to reprocess the RT-PCR reads, holding one entry per CDR3 protein. Altogether around 200,000 distinct CDR3 sequences are present, roughly two fifths being singletons, with the ten largest covering roughly 12%. Germline V CDR1 and CDR2: SGHRS, YFSETQ. Trimming took off 3 bases at V and 0 bases at J, with 12 bases between the two ends. This CDR3 contains 16 residues. Input material: blood, either unsorted or a sorted T cell fraction (not recorded which). This rearrangement joins TRBV5-1 to TRBJ1-4, with D unclear. This sequence was found in a human donor who was either an allogeneic HSCT recipient or a stem cell or donor lymphocyte infusion donor (not recorded which). It is not recorded whose cells these are; they may come from a transplant donor. The CDR3 region has the DNA TGCGCCAGCAGCTCGGACCGAAGAGCAACTAATGAAAAACTGTTTTTT. Amino acid sequence: CASSSDRRATNEKLFF.